This TCR beta chain was sequenced during a study of T-cell memory formation after mild COVID-19. Study findings and constraints: Mostly located in CM and EM were contracting CD4+ clones, with contracting CD8+ clones located in EMRA. Day 15 to 85 contracting clones showed balanced CD4/CD8; day 15 to 37 expanders favored CD4+. What remained unconfirmed was the SARS-CoV-2 specificity of second-wave clones peaking on day 37.

Barcoded TCR alpha and TCR beta cDNA libraries with UMIs came from 5'RACE using constant-segment primers. TCRdb itself ran the 5' RACE reads through MiXCR, one entry per CDR3 protein. This table holds about 440,000 distinct CDR3 sequences, 20% found once. The CDR3 runs to 18 residues. Trimming cost V 0 bases and J 0 bases, with 18 bases left between them. Germline V CDR1 and CDR2: MGHRA, YSYEKL. As regards this clonotype: Its antigen is unknown.

This rearrangement joins TRBV4-1 to TRBJ2-7; D might be TRBD2 (6 bases). The sequenced material came from PBMCs or a T cell subset sorted from them (not recorded which). This sequence originates from an adult woman who had mild COVID-19 (a few samples of this study predate the infection). Cell type and time point are not known. The CDR3 DNA reads as TGCGCCAGCAGCCAAGATCAACAGGACCCCGGGAGCTCCTACGAGCAGTACTTC. It specifies CASSQDQQDPGSSYEQYF.